The next 9 T cell receptor beta chains were all read from a single sample in a study of T cells in Graves' hyperthyroidism and ophthalmopathy. Amplified regions were TCR beta CDR3 sequences from RNA transcripts. HTBI primers were used for first-round RT-PCR of the TCR CDR3. Via MiXCR, TCRdb re-called the multiplex PCR reads, giving one row per CDR3 protein. The sample has a few hundred thousand distinct CDR3 sequences, approximately 14% seen once. Input material: blood. The receptors stem from a woman aged 25 to 39 with Graves' hyperthyroidism.

This clonotype occurred many times. The V and J genes are TRBV2 and TRBJ1-4; TRBD1 aligns across 8 bases. The CDR3 totals 15 residues. Germline-derived CDR1 and CDR2 are SNHLY and FYNNEI. J was trimmed by 8 bases and V by 6 bases; bases with no gene match: 11. CDR3 amino acids: CASRGGQGRVEKLFF. CDR3 DNA: TGTGCCAGCAGGGGTGGACAGGGTCGAGTCGAAAAACTGTTTTTT.

This clonotype was observed many times. The chain employs TRBV6-1 and TRBJ2-3; 11 positions match TRBD2. The CDR3 is 17 residues long. V was pared by 5 bases and J by 4 bases, with 11 bases of the junction left unmatched. CDR1 and CDR2 from the germline V gene are MNHNS and SASEGT. The CDR3 sequence is CASSRTGLTSGADTQYF. The CDR3 nucleotides read TGTGCCAGCAGTCGTACCGGTTTGACTAGCGGGGCAGATACGCAGTATTTT.

This clonotype was seen repeatedly, ten times or more. The chain combines TRBV5-6 with TRBJ2-1; D is unresolved. CDR3 length: 12 amino acids. V gave up 3 bases and J gave up 10 bases, with 11 bases separating them. The germline gives CDR1 SGHDT, CDR2 YYEEEE. CDR3 DNA sequence: TGTGCCAGCAGCTCTGAGTGGAAGGAGCAGTTCTTC. Amino acids: CASSSEWKEQFF.

In its sample, this clonotype was seen many times. The chain recombines TRBV29-1 with TRBJ2-3, with 9 nucleotides matching TRBD2. Germline CDR1 is SQVTM and CDR2 is ANQGSEA. The CDR3 is 16 residues long. Trimming removed 7 bases from V and 0 bases from J; junction bases left unmatched: 11. The CDR3 spells CSGAGGSRSSTDTQYF. Here the CDR3 DNA reads TGCAGCGGGGCGGGAGGGTCCCGATCGAGCACAGATACGCAGTATTTT.

This clonotype showed up many times. The V and J genes are TRBV13 and TRBJ1-1; the match to TRBD1 covers 9 bases. CDR3 length equals 16 residues. With V trimmed by 0 bases and J by 0 bases, 2 bases remained unmatched. Germline loops: CDR1 PRHDT, CDR2 FYEKMQ (reference sequence). CDR3 loop: CASSLGGTGLNTEAFF. The CDR3 DNA reads as TGTGCCAGCAGCTTAGGCGGGACAGGGTTGAACACTGAAGCTTTCTTT.

At least ten counts were recorded for this clonotype. The chain carries TRBV5-7 and TRBJ2-7; D gene unclear. TRBV5-7 is sorted into the ORF group, with uncertain function. This CDR3 region has 12 residues. V lost 1 base and J 6 bases, leaving 8 bases between the germline ends. This CDR3 reads CASSLLPLEQYF. DNA for the CDR3: TGTGCCAGCAGCTTGTTACCACTCGAGCAGTACTTC.

In its sample, this clonotype was seen a few times. The V gene is TRBV5-1, the J gene TRBJ2-5; 7 bases match TRBD2. The J segment lost 5 bases and the V segment lost 0 bases, leaving 13 bases of the junction unmatched. Germline V gene data show CDR1 as SGHRS and CDR2 as YFSETQ. This CDR3 is built from 17 residues. CDR3 amino acids: CASSLGITSEVEETQYF. The CDR3 DNA follows: TGCGCCAGCAGCTTGGGGATTACTAGCGAGGTGGAGGAGACCCAGTACTTC.

The table lists this clonotype with many counts. The J gene is TRBJ2-1, the V gene TRBV2; the match to TRBD1 covers 8 bases. The CDR3 has 15 residues. V was clipped by 7 bases and J by 4 bases; unmatched bases: 9. Germline V lookup: CDR1 SNHLY, CDR2 FYNNEI. The CDR3 DNA reads TGTGCCAGCATCATAGGACAGGGAGCGTACAATGAGCAGTTCTTC. As protein: CASIIGQGAYNEQFF.

In its sample, this clonotype was seen many times. V gene TRBV28 combines with J gene TRBJ2-7; D possibly uses TRBD1 or TRBD2 (6 bases each). This CDR3 is 14 amino acids long. Between the trimmed V and J ends, which lost 5 bases and 6 bases, there was a span of 17 bases. CDR1 is MDHEN and CDR2 is SYDVKM in the germline V gene. In nucleotides, the CDR3 is TGTGCCAGCAGTGTGGGGGGCAGGTTTTTCGAGCAGTACTTC. This translates into CASSVGGRFFEQYF.